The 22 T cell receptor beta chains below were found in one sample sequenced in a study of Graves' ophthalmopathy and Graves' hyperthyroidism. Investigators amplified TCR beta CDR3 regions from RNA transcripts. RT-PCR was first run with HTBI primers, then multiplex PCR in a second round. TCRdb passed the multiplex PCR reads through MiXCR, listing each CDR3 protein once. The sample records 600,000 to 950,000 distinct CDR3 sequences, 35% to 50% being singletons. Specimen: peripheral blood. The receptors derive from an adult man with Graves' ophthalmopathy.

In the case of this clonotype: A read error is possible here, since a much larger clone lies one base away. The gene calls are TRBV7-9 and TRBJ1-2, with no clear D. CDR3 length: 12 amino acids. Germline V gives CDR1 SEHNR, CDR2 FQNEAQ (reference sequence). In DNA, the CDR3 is TGTGCCTGCAGCTTATCGGCCTATGGCTACACCTTC. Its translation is CACSLSAYGYTF.

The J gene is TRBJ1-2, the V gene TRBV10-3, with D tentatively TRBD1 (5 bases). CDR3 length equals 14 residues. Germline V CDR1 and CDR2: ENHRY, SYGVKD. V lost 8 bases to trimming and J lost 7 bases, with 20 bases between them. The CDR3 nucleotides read TGTGCCATCCGTCCCGACAGTGAGAAAAGTGGCTACACCTTC. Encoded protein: CAIRPDSEKSGYTF.

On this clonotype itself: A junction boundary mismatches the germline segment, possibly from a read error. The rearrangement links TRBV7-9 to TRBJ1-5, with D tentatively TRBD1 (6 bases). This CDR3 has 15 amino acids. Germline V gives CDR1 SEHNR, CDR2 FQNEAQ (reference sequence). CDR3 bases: TGTGCCAGCAGCCCCTCGTCAGGGGTTGGTCAGCTCCAGCATTTT. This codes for CASSPSSGVGQLQHF.

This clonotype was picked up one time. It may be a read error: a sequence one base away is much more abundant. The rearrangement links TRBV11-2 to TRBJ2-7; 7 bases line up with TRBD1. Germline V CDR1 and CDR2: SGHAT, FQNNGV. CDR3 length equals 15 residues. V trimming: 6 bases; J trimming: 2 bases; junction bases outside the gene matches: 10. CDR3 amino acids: CASRRQGTAPYEQYF. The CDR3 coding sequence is TGTGCCAGCAGGAGACAGGGTACTGCCCCCTACGAGCAGTACTTC.

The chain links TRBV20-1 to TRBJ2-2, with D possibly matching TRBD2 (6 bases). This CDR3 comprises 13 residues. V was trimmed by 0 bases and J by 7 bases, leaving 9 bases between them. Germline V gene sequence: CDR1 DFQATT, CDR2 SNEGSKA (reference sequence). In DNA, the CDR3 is TGCAGTGCTAGAGACCCCGGGGGCGGGGAGCTGTTTTTT. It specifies CSARDPGGGELFF.

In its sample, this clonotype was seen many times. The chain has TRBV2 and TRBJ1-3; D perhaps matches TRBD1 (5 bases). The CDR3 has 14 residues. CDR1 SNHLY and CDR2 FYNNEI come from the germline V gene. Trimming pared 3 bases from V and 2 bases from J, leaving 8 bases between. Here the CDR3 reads CASSDGTAGNTIYF. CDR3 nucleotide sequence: TGTGCCAGCAGTGACGGGACGGCTGGAAACACCATATATTTT.

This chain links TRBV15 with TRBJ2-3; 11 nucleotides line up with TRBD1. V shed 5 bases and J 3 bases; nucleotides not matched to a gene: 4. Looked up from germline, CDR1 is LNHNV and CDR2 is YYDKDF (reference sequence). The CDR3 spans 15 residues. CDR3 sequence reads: CATSVGTGGTDTQYF. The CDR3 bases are TGTGCCACCAGCGTCGGGACAGGGGGTACAGATACGCAGTATTTT.

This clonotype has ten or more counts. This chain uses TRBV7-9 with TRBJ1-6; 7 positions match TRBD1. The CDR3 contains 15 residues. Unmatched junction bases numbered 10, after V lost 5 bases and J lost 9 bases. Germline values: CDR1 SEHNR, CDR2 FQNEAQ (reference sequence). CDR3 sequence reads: CASSPRGDSFSPLHF. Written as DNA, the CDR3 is TGTGCCAGCAGCCCCCGGGGGGACAGTTTTTCACCCCTCCACTTT.

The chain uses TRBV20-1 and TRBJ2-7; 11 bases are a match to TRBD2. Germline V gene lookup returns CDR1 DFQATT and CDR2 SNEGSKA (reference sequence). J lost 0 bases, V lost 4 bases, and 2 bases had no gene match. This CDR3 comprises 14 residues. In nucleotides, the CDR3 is TGCAGTGCTACAGGACTAGCGGGCTCCTACGAGCAGTACTTC. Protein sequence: CSATGLAGSYEQYF.

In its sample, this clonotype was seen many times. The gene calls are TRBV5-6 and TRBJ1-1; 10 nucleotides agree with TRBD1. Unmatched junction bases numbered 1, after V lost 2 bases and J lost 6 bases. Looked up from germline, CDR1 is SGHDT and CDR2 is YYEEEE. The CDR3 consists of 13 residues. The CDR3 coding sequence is TGTGCCAGCAGCTTCGGACAGGGGGCTGAAGCTTTCTTT. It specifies CASSFGQGAEAFF.

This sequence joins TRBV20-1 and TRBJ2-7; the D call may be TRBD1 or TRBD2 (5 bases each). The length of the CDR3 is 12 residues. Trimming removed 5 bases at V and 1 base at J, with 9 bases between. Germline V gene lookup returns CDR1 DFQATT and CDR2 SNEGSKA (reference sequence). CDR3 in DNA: TGCAGTGCTGGGGACGCGTCCTACGAGCAGTACTTC. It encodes CSAGDASYEQYF.

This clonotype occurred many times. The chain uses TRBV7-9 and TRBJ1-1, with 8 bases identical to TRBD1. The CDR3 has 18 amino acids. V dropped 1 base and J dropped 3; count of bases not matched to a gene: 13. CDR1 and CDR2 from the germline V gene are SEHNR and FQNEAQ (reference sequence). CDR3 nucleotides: TGTGCCAGCAGCTTAGTGTCGTTGGGGGACAGGATACACACTGAAGCTTTCTTT. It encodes CASSLVSLGDRIHTEAFF.

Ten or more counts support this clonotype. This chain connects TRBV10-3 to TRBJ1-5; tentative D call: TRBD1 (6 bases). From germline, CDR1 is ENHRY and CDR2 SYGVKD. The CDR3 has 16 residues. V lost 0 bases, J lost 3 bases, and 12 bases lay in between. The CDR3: CAISESSRGINQPQHF. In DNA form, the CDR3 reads TGTGCCATCAGTGAGTCGAGTAGGGGGATCAATCAGCCCCAGCATTTT.

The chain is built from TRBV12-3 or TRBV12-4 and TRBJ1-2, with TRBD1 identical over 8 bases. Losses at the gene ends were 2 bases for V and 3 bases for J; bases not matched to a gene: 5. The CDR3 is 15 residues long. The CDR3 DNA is TGTGCCAGCAGTTTAACCCAGGGGGCGTACTATGGCTACACCTTC. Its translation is CASSLTQGAYYGYTF.

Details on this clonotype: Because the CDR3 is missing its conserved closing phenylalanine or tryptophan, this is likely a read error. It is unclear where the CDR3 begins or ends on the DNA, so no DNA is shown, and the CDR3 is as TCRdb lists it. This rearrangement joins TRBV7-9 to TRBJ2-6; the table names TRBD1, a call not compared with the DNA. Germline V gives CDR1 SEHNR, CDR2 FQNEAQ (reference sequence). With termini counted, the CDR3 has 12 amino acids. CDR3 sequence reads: CASSIGQGARRA.

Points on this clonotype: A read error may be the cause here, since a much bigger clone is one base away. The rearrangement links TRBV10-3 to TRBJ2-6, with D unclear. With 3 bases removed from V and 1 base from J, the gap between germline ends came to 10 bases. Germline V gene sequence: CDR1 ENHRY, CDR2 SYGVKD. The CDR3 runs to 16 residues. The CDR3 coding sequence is TGTGCCATCAGTGACTCAGCAGAGTCTGGGGCCAACGTCCTGACTTTC. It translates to CAISDSAESGANVLTF.

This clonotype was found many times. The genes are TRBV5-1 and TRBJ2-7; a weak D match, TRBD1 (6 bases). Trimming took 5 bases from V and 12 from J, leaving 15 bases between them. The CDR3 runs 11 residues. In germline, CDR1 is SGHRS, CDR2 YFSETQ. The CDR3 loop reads CASSSPTGRYF. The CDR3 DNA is TGCGCCAGCAGTTCACCGACAGGAAGGTACTTC.

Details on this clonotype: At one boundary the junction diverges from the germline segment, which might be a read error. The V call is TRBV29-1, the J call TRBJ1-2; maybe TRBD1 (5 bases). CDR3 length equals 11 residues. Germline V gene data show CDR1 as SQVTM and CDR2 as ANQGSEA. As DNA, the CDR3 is TGCAGTGTTGGCAGGGCTTATGGCTACACCTTC. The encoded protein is CSVGRAYGYTF.

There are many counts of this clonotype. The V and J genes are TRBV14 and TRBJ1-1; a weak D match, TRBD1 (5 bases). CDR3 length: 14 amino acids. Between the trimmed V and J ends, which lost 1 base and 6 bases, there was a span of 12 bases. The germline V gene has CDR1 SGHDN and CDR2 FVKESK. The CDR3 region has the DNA TGTGCCAGCAGCCAAGTGAGGGGTTCTTCTGAAGCTTTCTTT. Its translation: CASSQVRGSSEAFF.

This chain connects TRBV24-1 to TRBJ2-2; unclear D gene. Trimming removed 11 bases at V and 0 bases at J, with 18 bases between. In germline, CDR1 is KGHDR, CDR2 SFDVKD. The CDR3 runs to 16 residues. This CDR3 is CASSPPKSANTGELFF. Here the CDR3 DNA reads TGTGCCAGCTCACCACCGAAATCAGCGAACACCGGGGAGCTGTTTTTT.

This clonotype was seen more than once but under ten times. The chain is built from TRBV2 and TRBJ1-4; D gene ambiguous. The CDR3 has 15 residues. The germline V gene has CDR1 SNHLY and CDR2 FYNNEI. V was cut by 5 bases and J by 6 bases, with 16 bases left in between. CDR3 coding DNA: TGTGCCAGCAGTTACTTGTCCGGGAACGATGAAAAACTGTTTTTT. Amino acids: CASSYLSGNDEKLFF.

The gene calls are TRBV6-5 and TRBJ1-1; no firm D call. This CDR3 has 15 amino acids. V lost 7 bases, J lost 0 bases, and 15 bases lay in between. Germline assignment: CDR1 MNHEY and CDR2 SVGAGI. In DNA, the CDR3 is TGTGCCAGCATCAAGTCGAGGGTCATGAACACTGAAGCTTTCTTT. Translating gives CASIKSRVMNTEAFF.